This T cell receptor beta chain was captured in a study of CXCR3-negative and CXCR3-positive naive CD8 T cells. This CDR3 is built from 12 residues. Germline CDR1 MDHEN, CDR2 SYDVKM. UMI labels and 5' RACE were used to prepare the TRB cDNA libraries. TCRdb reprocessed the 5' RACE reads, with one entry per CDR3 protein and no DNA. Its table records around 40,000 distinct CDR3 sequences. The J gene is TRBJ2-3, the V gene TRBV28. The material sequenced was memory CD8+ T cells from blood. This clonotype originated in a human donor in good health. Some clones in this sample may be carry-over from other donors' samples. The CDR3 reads CASSSVRDTQYF.